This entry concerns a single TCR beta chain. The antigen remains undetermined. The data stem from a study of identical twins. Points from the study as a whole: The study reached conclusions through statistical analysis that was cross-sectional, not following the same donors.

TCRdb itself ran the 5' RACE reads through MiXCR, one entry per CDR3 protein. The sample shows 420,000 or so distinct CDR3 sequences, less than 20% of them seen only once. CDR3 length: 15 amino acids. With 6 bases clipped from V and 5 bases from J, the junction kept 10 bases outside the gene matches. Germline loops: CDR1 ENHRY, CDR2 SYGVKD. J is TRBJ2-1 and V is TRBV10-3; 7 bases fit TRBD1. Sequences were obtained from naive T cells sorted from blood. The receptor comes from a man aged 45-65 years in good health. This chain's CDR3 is CAISLDRVGDNEQFF. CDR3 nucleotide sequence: TGTGCCATCAGCTTAGACAGGGTGGGGGACAATGAGCAGTTCTTC.